This T cell receptor beta chain was captured by sequencing in a study of blood T cells in healthy people across ages. It was with a sample-barcoded 5' primer and a J-beta primer mix that a second PCR of roughly 7 to 12 cycles was run. TCRdb analysed the 5' RACE reads with MiXCR anew, one entry per CDR3 protein. The sample holds around 800,000 distinct CDR3 sequences, under 55% seen once. This clonotype has just a few counts. This TCR was recovered from a man between 60 and 75 years old in good health. The specimen sequenced was blood.

CDR3 DNA sequence: TGTGCTAGTGGTTTGCAATCCGGCGCAGATACGCAGTATTTT. Protein product: CASGLQSGADTQYF. The chain couples TRBV12-5 to TRBJ2-3; D is unclear. Trimming took off 2 bases at V and 4 bases at J, with 10 bases between the two ends. The CDR3 length is 14 residues. The V gene's germline CDR1 is LGHNT and CDR2 FRNRAP.